A selection of T cell receptor beta chains follows, all from one sample in a study of STAT3 mutations in large granular lymphocyte leukemia. Profiling relied on immunoSEQ multiplex PCR, and the TCRdb table lists in-frame clones only, not all of them. The table lists under 10,000 clones, 88% of them singletons. The sample was peripheral blood mononuclear cells. These receptors all stem from a man older than 75 with T-cell large granular lymphocyte leukemia. Some clones in this sample may be carry-over from other donors' samples. The conserved cysteine and the conserved F or W are not part of the CDR3 here. Fields, in order: V gene, J gene, clone size, CDR3 protein. Clone size is given for some rows only: seen once, a few or many times, or a class if the clone is expanded.

TRBV6-6	TRBJ2-5	NA	ASSWTGEETQY
TRBV29-1	TRBJ1-2	once	ATGGRDGYT
TRBV10-3	TRBJ1-3	NA	AISRDPVGGNTIY
TRBV5-1	TRBJ2-7	NA	ASSSTGTLSEQY
TRBV30	TRBJ1-3	NA	ASTTSGNTIY
TRBV6-1	TRBJ1-5	NA	ASTRGNQPQH
TRBV18	TRBJ2-5	NA	ASTQVPGPTSRETQY
TRBV7-9	TRBJ2-1	NA	ASSLDSGLNEQF
TRBV2	TRBJ1-1	NA	ASSGQGGMNTEAF
TRBV13	TRBJ1-3	NA	ASSLRQLSSGNTIY
TRBV7-9	TRBJ2-3	NA	ASRHRGSNTDTQY
TRBV19	TRBJ1-5	NA	ASSTGTGRVLQPQH
TRBV18	TRBJ1-3	NA	ASSPSAFPSSGNTIY
TRBV5-1	TRBJ2-1	NA	ASSRDSGLPSEQF
TRBV30	TRBJ2-3	NA	AWKPTDTQY
TRBV5-6	TRBJ2-7	NA	ASTLLRPRSSYEQY
TRBV18	TRBJ1-1	NA	ASSPTGGFTEAF
TRBV7-8	TRBJ2-5	NA	ASSGQGSETQY
TRBV29-1	TRBJ1-1	once	SVGFSGTGAMNTEAF
TRBV7-2	TRBJ1-3	NA	ASSHNRDSGNTIY
TRBV6-5	TRBJ2-3	NA	ASSSSPRTDTQY
TRBV7-8	TRBJ1-2	NA	ASSLSTGLHGYT
TRBV4-1	TRBJ1-5	once	ASSPEFNQPQH
TRBV5-1	TRBJ2-5	NA	ASTLSGQPQETQY
TRBV29-1	TRBJ1-1	NA	SALFGQGWGEAF
TRBV27	TRBJ1-2	NA	ASSPTLSVYGYT
TRBV15	TRBJ1-5	NA	ATSRDQGTGQPQH
TRBV7-8	TRBJ1-2	NA	ASSLGDIGVGYT
TRBV6-4	TRBJ1-5	NA	ASSDRAIQPQH
TRBV27	TRBJ2-6	NA	ASSFSLNAISGANVLT
TRBV5-1	TRBJ2-1	NA	ASSLLDRSTLEQF
TRBV7-9	TRBJ2-1	NA	TSSLIGQGEVDEQF
TRBV11-2	TRBJ1-2	once	ASEVQEGYGYT
TRBV19	TRBJ1-4	NA	ASGEVGEKLF
TRBV10-3	TRBJ2-5	NA	AISESTSGGYETQY
TRBV11-3	TRBJ1-5	NA	ASSLAPILDQPQH
TRBV11-2	TRBJ1-2	NA	ASSPSSGGGYT
TRBV5-5	TRBJ1-5	NA	ASSRLGQGGNQPQH
TRBV6-6	TRBJ1-5	few	ASSYYSSSNQPQH
TRBV12-5	TRBJ2-7	once	ASGSYLEQY
TRBV29-1	TRBJ2-7	NA	SAKPGGADTYEQY
TRBV11-2	TRBJ1-6	NA	ASSRGQGINSPLH
TRBV4-2	TRBJ2-1	NA	ASSQVRTQNEQF
TRBV15	TRBJ2-7	NA	ATSMGLAGAYEQY
TRBV5-4	TRBJ2-7	NA	ASSLDRVNEQY
TRBV6-5	TRBJ1-5	few	ASSSISGNSNQPQH
TRBV5-4	TRBJ2-5	once	ASSDPGLAGGPGETQY
TRBV6-5	TRBJ1-1	NA	ASSETGRPEAF
TRBV5-8	TRBJ1-5	NA	ASSRQGNNQPQH